The present T cell receptor beta chain was sequenced within a study of blood T cell repertoires in COVID-19. Study-wide context: Material from acute and convalescent COVID-19 was sourced from the United States, Italy and Spain. PBMCs, B-cell-depleted T cells, or T cells were the source of the cDNA or gDNA that made up the material.

In the original processing: Nucleated cell counts were estimated from reference gene primer amplification. The protocol was immunoSEQ multiplex PCR, while the TCRdb copy is restricted to in-frame clones and leaves out a portion. V and J calls and clone size are those listed in that table; D and trimming were worked out from the DNA. The table shows some 280,000 clones, with 86% occurring only once. The CDR3 has 16 residues. Trimming removed 0 bases from V and 3 bases from J; junction bases left unmatched: 5. Germline CDR1 reads MNHEY; CDR2 reads SVGAGI. This TCR was sampled from a woman aged 25 to 39 with active or convalescent COVID-19. The material sequenced was peripheral blood. This chain uses TRBV6-5 with TRBJ2-7; 10 bases fit TRBD1. CDR3: CASSYSGTGDNYEQYF. In DNA form, the CDR3 reads TGTGCCAGCAGTTACTCGGGGACAGGGGACAACTACGAGCAGTACTTC.